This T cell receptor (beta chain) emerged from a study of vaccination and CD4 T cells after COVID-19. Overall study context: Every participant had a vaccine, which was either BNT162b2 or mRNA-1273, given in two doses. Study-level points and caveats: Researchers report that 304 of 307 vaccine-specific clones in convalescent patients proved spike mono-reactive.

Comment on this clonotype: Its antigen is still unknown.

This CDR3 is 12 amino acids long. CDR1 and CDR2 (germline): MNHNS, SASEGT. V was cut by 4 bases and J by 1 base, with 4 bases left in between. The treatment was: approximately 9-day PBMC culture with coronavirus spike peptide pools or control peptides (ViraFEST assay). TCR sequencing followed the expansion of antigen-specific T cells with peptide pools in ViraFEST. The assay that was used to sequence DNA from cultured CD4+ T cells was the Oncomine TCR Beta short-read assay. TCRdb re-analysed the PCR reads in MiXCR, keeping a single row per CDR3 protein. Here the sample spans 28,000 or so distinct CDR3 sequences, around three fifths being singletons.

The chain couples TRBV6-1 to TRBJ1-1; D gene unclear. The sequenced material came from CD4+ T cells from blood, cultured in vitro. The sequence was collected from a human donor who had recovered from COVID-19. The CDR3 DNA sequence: TGTGCCAGCAGTGTTCGGAACACTGAAGCTTTCTTT. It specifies CASSVRNTEAFF.